Below, 29 T cell receptor beta chains from the same sample are listed, as sequenced in a study of Ad26.COV2.S vaccination and SARS-CoV-2 variants. Profiled with immunoSEQ multiplex PCR; TCRdb holds only in-frame clones, not every one. The sample lists 350,000 to 450,000 clones, 92% occurring once. Treatment: some 19 received Ad26.COV2.S at low or high dose, single or two shots; several received placebo; per-sample allocation not given. The samples were gathered on day 63 after the first injection of vaccine or placebo. Sequences were derived from peripheral blood, sampled in a trial of Ad26.COV2.S vaccine versus placebo. These receptors were collected from a person aged 18-65 years who received the Ad26.COV2.S COVID-19 vaccine or a placebo.

The chain employs TRBV12-3 or TRBV12-4 and TRBJ2-7; D is unclear. V was pared by 3 bases and J by 0 bases, with 6 bases between. This CDR3 region has 13 residues. CDR3 sequence reads: CASSLAGSYEQYF. The CDR3 nucleotides read TGTGCCAGCAGTTTGGCAGGCTCCTACGAGCAGTACTTC.

The V call is TRBV19, the J call TRBJ1-4, with TRBD1 matching over 7 bases. The CDR3 spans 17 residues. Germline lookup yields CDR1 LNHDA and CDR2 SQIVND (reference sequence). V shed 4 bases, J shed 2 bases, and the junction held 10 bases outside the gene matches. CDR3 in amino acids: CASSRRGLRRTNEKLFF. The DNA of the CDR3 is TGTGCCAGTAGTAGGAGGGGGCTGAGGAGGACTAATGAAAAACTGTTTTTT.

V is TRBV5-4 and J is TRBJ2-7; tentative D call: TRBD2 (5 bases). CDR3 size: 12 residues. The germline V and J ends were trimmed by 4 bases and 8 bases, with 13 bases remaining between them. Germline V CDR1 and CDR2: SGHNT, YYREEE (reference sequence). CDR3 amino acids: CASSLDERKQYF. The CDR3, as DNA: TGTGCCAGCAGCCTGGACGAGCGGAAGCAGTACTTC.

This clone was seen once. The rearrangement joins TRBV5-4 to TRBJ1-1; 7 nucleotides line up with TRBD1. Losses at the gene ends were 6 bases for V and 8 bases for J; bases not matched to a gene: 4. The CDR3 is 11 residues long. The germline V gene encodes CDR1 SGHNT and CDR2 YYREEE (reference sequence). CDR3 amino acids: CASISDREAFF. For the CDR3, the DNA is TGTGCCAGCATCTCGGACAGGGAAGCTTTCTTT.

The chain employs TRBV5-5 and TRBJ2-2; no clear D gene. The CDR3 is 15 residues long. V lost 0 bases and J lost 4, with 10 bases in between. Germline V gene lookup returns CDR1 SGHKS and CDR2 YYEKEE (reference sequence). CDR3 amino acids: CASSLGLWSTGELFF. The CDR3 DNA sequence: TGTGCCAGCAGCTTGGGACTGTGGTCCACCGGGGAGCTGTTTTTT.

The rearrangement joins TRBV19 to TRBJ1-2; possibly TRBD1 for D (5 bases). The CDR3 is 13 residues long. Looked up from germline, CDR1 is LNHDA and CDR2 is SQIVND (reference sequence). Trimming took off 5 bases at V and 3 bases at J, with 10 bases between the two ends. For the CDR3, the DNA is TGTGCCAGTAGTTGGGGACGGTACTATGGCTACACCTTC. Its translation: CASSWGRYYGYTF. Using reference TRBV19 and TRBJ1-2 for the parts outside the CDR3, the full variable domain is DGGITQSPKYLFRKEGQNVTLSCEQNLNHDAMYWYRQDPGQGLRLIYYSQIVNDFQKGDIAEGYSVSREKKESFPLTVTSAQKNPTAFYLCASSWGRYYGYTFGSGTRLTVV.

The CDR3 here is CASSAHGSNQPQHF. CDR3 in DNA: TGTGCCAGCAGCGCACACGGGAGCAATCAGCCCCAGCATTTT. The rearrangement uses TRBV7-8 and TRBJ1-5, with D hard to call. Germline V gene sequence: CDR1 SGHVS, CDR2 FQNEAQ. The CDR3 extends over 14 amino acids. V lost 5 bases and J 1 base, leaving 9 bases between the germline ends.

The chain has TRBV6-5 and TRBJ1-1, with a tentative D call TRBD1 (5 bases). V was shortened by 6 bases and J by 5 bases, with 22 bases between the two germline ends. CDR1 MNHEY and CDR2 SVGAGI come from the germline V gene. This CDR3 has 16 amino acids. The CDR3 bases are TGTGCCAGCAGCTACGTATCGAACGGGGCAAATACTGAAGCTTTCTTT. It yields the protein CASSYVSNGANTEAFF.

This clone was detected only a few times. This sequence joins TRBV30 and TRBJ2-5, with D possibly being TRBD2 (6 bases). CDR1 is GTSNPN, CDR2 SVGIG, per germline (reference sequence). This CDR3 contains 18 residues. V lost 3 bases and J lost 0, with 23 bases in between. This CDR3 reads CAWRSVASRGGYQETQYF. The DNA of the CDR3 is TGTGCCTGGAGATCGGTAGCATCGCGTGGGGGGTACCAAGAGACCCAGTACTTC.

The chain recombines TRBV6-6 with TRBJ1-3; D gene ambiguous. The V and J ends lost 6 bases and 3 bases respectively, with 6 bases between them. The CDR3 has 12 amino acids. Germline CDR1 is MNHNY and CDR2 is SVGAGI (reference sequence). CDR3 DNA sequence: TGTGCCAGCAGCGCTAATGGAAACACCATATATTTT. This encodes CASSANGNTIYF.

DNA of the CDR3: TGTGCCAGCAGTGACTCGTGGCACAATGAGCAGTTCTTC. Translation: CASSDSWHNEQFF. The chain links TRBV6-4 to TRBJ2-1; D is undetermined. This CDR3 spans 13 amino acids. Trimming took 0 bases from V and 5 from J, leaving 5 bases between them. Germline CDR1 MRHNA, CDR2 SNTAGT.

The chain is built from TRBV7-2 and TRBJ2-7, with TRBD1 identical over 10 bases. This CDR3 has 14 residues. CDR1 and CDR2 (germline): SGHTA, FQGNSA. J gave up 8 bases and V 2 bases, and 6 bases lay outside the gene matches. The CDR3 here is CASSLPRDRGQQYF. CDR3 DNA: TGTGCCAGCAGCTTACCCAGGGACAGGGGTCAGCAGTACTTC.

The gene calls are TRBV2 and TRBJ1-2; 7 nucleotides line up with TRBD1. Losses at the gene ends were 7 bases for V and 5 bases for J; bases not matched to a gene: 10. Germline lookup yields CDR1 SNHLY and CDR2 FYNNEI. The CDR3 contains 14 residues. The CDR3 reads CASTSGTALYGYTF. DNA of the CDR3: TGTGCCAGCACTTCCGGGACAGCGCTTTATGGCTACACCTTC. The whole variable domain, remainder taken from reference TRBV2 and TRBJ1-2, is EPEVTQTPSHQVTQMGQEVILRCVPISNHLYFYWYRQILGQKVEFLVSFYNNEISEKSEIFDDQFSVERPDGSNFTLKIRSTKLEDSAMYFCASTSGTALYGYTFGSGTRLTVV.

This clone occurred a few times. The DNA of the CDR3 is TGTGCCACCAGCAGAGACAGGCATGAAAAACTGTTTTTT. This translates into CATSRDRHEKLFF. The chain combines TRBV15 with TRBJ1-4, with D uncertain. The germline V and J ends were trimmed by 0 bases and 6 bases, with 5 bases remaining between them. The CDR3 covers 13 residues. Germline loops: CDR1 LNHNV, CDR2 YYDKDF (reference sequence). Combining the CDR3 with reference TRBV15 and TRBJ1-4 gives the whole variable domain DAMVIQNPRYQVTQFGKPVTLSCSQTLNHNVMYWYQQKSSQAPKLLFHYYDKDFNNEADTPDNFQSRRPNTSFCFLDIRSPGLGDTAMYLCATSRDRHEKLFFGSGTQLSVL.

This clone was recorded once. The chain joins TRBV20-1 to TRBJ2-1, with 8 bases identical to TRBD2. The V gene end was trimmed by 3 bases and the J gene end by 6 bases; junction bases not matched to a gene: 7. The CDR3 is made up of 14 amino acids. Germline V gives CDR1 DFQATT, CDR2 SNEGSKA (reference sequence). The CDR3 region is CSASTSGGPNEQFF. The CDR3 region has the DNA TGCAGTGCTAGTACGAGCGGGGGACCCAATGAGCAGTTCTTC.

The rearrangement uses TRBV15 and TRBJ2-5, with D maybe TRBD1 (6 bases). CDR3 length: 14 residues. Germline V CDR1 and CDR2: LNHNV, YYDKDF (reference sequence). Trimming took off 3 bases at V and 7 bases at J, with 15 bases between the two ends. CDR3 nucleotides: TGTGCCACCAGCAGCACCTCAGGGGAAGGGACCCAGTACTTC. It specifies CATSSTSGEGTQYF.

This chain joins TRBV4-3 and TRBJ2-3, with no clear D. The V end was cut by 1 base, the J end by 1 base, with 18 bases between. Per the germline V gene, CDR1 is LGHNA and CDR2 is YSLEER. CDR3 length equals 18 residues. CDR3 coding DNA: TGCGCCAGCAGCCAAGTATTCGTTTTCTTCTGCGGCACAGATACGCAGTATTTT. This codes for CASSQVFVFFCGTDTQYF.

The chain uses TRBV28 and TRBJ2-1; 8 nucleotides line up with TRBD2. Trimming removed 5 bases from V and 5 bases from J; junction bases left unmatched: 8. CDR3 length: 15 amino acids. The V gene's germline CDR1 is MDHEN and CDR2 SYDVKM. CDR3 in amino acids: CASSGRGVMDNEQFF. CDR3 in DNA: TGTGCCAGCAGTGGGCGGGGGGTTATGGACAATGAGCAGTTCTTC.

This sequence joins TRBV15 and TRBJ1-3; the match to TRBD1 covers 10 bases. The CDR3 runs to 16 residues. The trim removed 5 bases at V and 1 base at J, leaving 5 bases unmatched. Germline V lookup: CDR1 LNHNV, CDR2 YYDKDF (reference sequence). In nucleotides, the CDR3 is TGTGCCACCAGCCCCGGGACAGGGGCATCTGGAAACACCATATATTTT. Residues: CATSPGTGASGNTIYF.

The chain couples TRBV11-2 to TRBJ1-1, with 8 bases that match TRBD1. Germline CDR1 is SGHAT and CDR2 is FQNNGV. V was pared by 2 bases and J by 6 bases, with 5 bases of the junction left unmatched. The CDR3 covers 14 residues. CDR3 sequence: CASSLQQGGAEAFF. The CDR3 bases are TGTGCCAGCAGCTTACAACAGGGGGGGGCTGAAGCTTTCTTT. Supplemented by reference TRBV11-2 and TRBJ1-1, the full variable domain reads EAGVAQSPRYKIIEKRQSVAFWCNPISGHATLYWYQQILGQGPKLLIQFQNNGVVDDSQLPKDRFSAERLKGVDSTLKIQPAKLEDSAVYLCASSLQQGGAEAFFGQGTRLTVV.

A word on this clone: Other DNA sequences in the sample encode the same CDR3. The chain is built from TRBV28 and TRBJ2-7; D not certain. Germline CDR1 MDHEN, CDR2 SYDVKM. This CDR3 comprises 11 residues. The V gene lost 6 bases and the J gene lost 5 bases, with 8 bases spanning the gap. CDR3 loop: CASSLLHEQYF. The CDR3 DNA sequence: TGTGCCAGCAGCCTCCTGCACGAGCAGTACTTC.

J is TRBJ2-2 and V is TRBV2, with D uncertain. Germline CDR1 and CDR2: SNHLY and FYNNEI. This CDR3 region has 12 residues. The V and J ends lost 10 bases and 3 bases respectively, with 9 bases between them. DNA of the CDR3: TGTGCCACGATTAAGGACACCGGGGAGCTGTTTTTT. It is translated as CATIKDTGELFF.

This chain joins TRBV6-5 and TRBJ2-1; D perhaps matches TRBD1 (5 bases). The CDR3 loop spans 12 amino acids. Per germline, CDR1 MNHEY and CDR2 SVGAGI. The germline V and J ends were trimmed by 8 bases and 14 bases, with 19 bases remaining between them. CDR3 residues: CASGAMDPVEFF. The CDR3 DNA reads TGTGCCAGCGGGGCCATGGATCCCGTGGAGTTCTTC.

A single count supports this clone. V gene TRBV5-5 combines with J gene TRBJ2-7; 7 nucleotides agree with TRBD2. This CDR3 region has 15 residues. In germline, CDR1 is SGHKS, CDR2 YYEKEE (reference sequence). V lost 4 bases to trimming and J lost 6 bases; unmatched junction nucleotides: 13. Here the CDR3 DNA reads TGTGCCAGCAGCCTCTGGGGGGGTCCCCTTACCGAGCAGTACTTC. It specifies CASSLWGGPLTEQYF.

J is TRBJ2-1 and V is TRBV10-3; either TRBD1 or TRBD2 may fit D (7 bases each). Germline V CDR1 and CDR2: ENHRY, SYGVKD. Trimming took off 4 bases at V and 4 bases at J, with 23 bases between the two ends. This CDR3 is 18 amino acids long. This CDR3 is CAISVPPGGGGNYNEQFF. In nucleotides, the CDR3 is TGTGCCATCAGTGTACCGCCGGGGGGAGGGGGCAATTACAATGAGCAGTTCTTC.

The genes are TRBV7-2 and TRBJ1-5; 7 bases are shared with TRBD1. Germline CDR1 SGHTA, CDR2 FQGNSA. Unmatched junction bases numbered 5, after V lost 5 bases and J lost 1 base. There are 15 residues in the CDR3. CDR3 coding DNA: TGTGCCAGCAGCCAGACAGGGACCAGCAATCAGCCCCAGCATTTT. Translated, it gives CASSQTGTSNQPQHF.

V gene TRBV7-2 combines with J gene TRBJ2-7; D might be TRBD1 or TRBD2, each matching 5 bases. This CDR3 comprises 16 residues. The germline CDR1 and CDR2 sequences are SGHTA and FQGNSA. V was trimmed by 2 bases and J by 1 base, leaving 15 bases between them. This chain's CDR3 is CASSLQGPTLSYEQYF. The CDR3 DNA is TGTGCCAGCAGCTTACAGGGACCCACGCTTTCCTACGAGCAGTACTTC.

The CDR3 region has the DNA TGTGCCAGCAGTTCCTTACAGGGAAGCTATGGCTACACCTTC. Translation gives CASSSLQGSYGYTF. The chain has TRBV6-5 and TRBJ1-2; TRBD1 is a possible D gene (6 bases). The germline gives CDR1 MNHEY, CDR2 SVGAGI. The CDR3 spans 14 residues. The V end lost 4 bases, the J end lost 4 bases, and 13 bases lay between the germline ends.

The chain uses TRBV7-8 and TRBJ1-1; TRBD1 matches 7 bases. V lost 6 bases, J lost 6 bases, and 19 bases stayed unmatched. Germline loops: CDR1 SGHVS, CDR2 FQNEAQ. The CDR3 has 17 residues. The CDR3 DNA sequence: TGTGCCAGCAGAGGGAAGGGGGCGCCGAGGCGAGATGCTGAAGCTTTCTTT. This translates into CASRGKGAPRRDAEAFF.